This entry lists 22 T cell receptor beta chains sequenced from one sample in a study of T cells in Graves' hyperthyroidism and ophthalmopathy. TCR beta CDR3 regions were amplified from RNA transcripts. The HTBI primer set served for first-round RT-PCR of the TCR CDR3. TCRdb reprocessed the multiplex PCR reads with MiXCR, giving one entry per CDR3 protein. The sample contains some 370,000 distinct CDR3 sequences, about 14% of which appear only once. The specimen sequenced was blood. The receptor set was obtained from a man between 45 and 60 years old with Graves' ophthalmopathy.

This clonotype was seen repeatedly, ten times or more. V usage is TRBV28 and J usage is TRBJ2-3; D may be TRBD2 (5 bases). From germline, CDR1 is MDHEN and CDR2 SYDVKM. Trimming took 9 bases from V and 4 from J, leaving 23 bases between them. There are 16 residues in the CDR3. The CDR3: CASQLDLTPTSDTQYF. DNA for the CDR3: TGTGCCAGTCAACTAGATTTGACCCCCACGTCAGATACGCAGTATTTT.

In its sample, this clonotype was seen many times. The CDR3 loop reads CASSSGRVKQETQYF. CDR3 DNA sequence: TGTGCCAGTAGTAGCGGGAGGGTAAAACAAGAGACCCAGTACTTC. J is TRBJ2-5 and V is TRBV19; TRBD2 aligns across 9 bases. This CDR3 has 15 amino acids. V gave up 4 bases and J gave up 2 bases; unmatched junction bases: 5. Germline V CDR1 and CDR2: LNHDA, SQIVND (reference sequence).

The rearrangement joins TRBV29-1 to TRBJ1-3; unclear D gene. The CDR3 runs 15 residues. Trimming stripped 4 bases from V and 1 base from J, with 14 bases between. Germline loops: CDR1 SQVTM, CDR2 ANQGSEA. CDR3 DNA sequence: TGCAGCGTTGGATCTACCGCGGGGTCTGGAAACACCATATATTTT. Residues: CSVGSTAGSGNTIYF. The full variable domain, with the rest looked up from reference TRBV29-1 and TRBJ1-3, is SAVISQKPSRDICQRGTSLTIQCQVDSQVTMMFWYRQQPGQSLTLIATANQGSEATYESGFVIDKFPISRPNLTFSTLTVSNMSPEDSSIYLCSVGSTAGSGNTIYFGEGSWLTVV.

Notes on this clonotype: A read error may account for a junction end that differs from germline. The V and J genes are TRBV13 and TRBJ2-5; D tentatively reads TRBD1 or TRBD2 (5 bases each). The CDR3 has 14 residues. Germline lookup yields CDR1 PRHDT and CDR2 FYEKMQ (reference sequence). CDR3 loop: CASSLVGVGETQCF. DNA of the CDR3: TGTGCCAGCAGCTTAGTTGGGGTAGGGGAGACCCAGTGCTTC.

This clonotype was observed at least ten times. The chain recombines TRBV27 with TRBJ2-7, with 8 bases matching TRBD2. Germline V gives CDR1 MNHEY, CDR2 SMNVEV (reference sequence). Germline trimming cut 4 bases from V and 4 bases from J; bases unmatched to any gene: 12. This CDR3 region has 16 residues. CDR3 region: CASSWFSGESIYEQYF. The CDR3 DNA follows: TGTGCCAGCAGTTGGTTTAGCGGGGAGTCCATTTACGAGCAGTACTTC.

The table lists this clonotype with many counts. The chain links TRBV9 to TRBJ1-2; 7 bases map to TRBD1. V shed 0 bases, J shed 3 bases, and the junction held 2 bases outside the gene matches. The CDR3 contains 14 residues. Germline-derived CDR1 and CDR2 are SGDLS and YYNGEE. CDR3 region: CASSVEGADYGYTF. The CDR3 DNA sequence: TGTGCCAGCAGCGTAGAGGGGGCTGACTATGGCTACACCTTC.

This clonotype was detected a few times. The rearrangement joins TRBV20-1 to TRBJ2-7, with a tentative D call TRBD2 (6 bases). Trimming stripped 3 bases from V and 7 bases from J, with 13 bases between. CDR3 length: 12 residues. CDR1 is DFQATT, CDR2 SNEGSKA, per germline (reference sequence). CDR3 coding DNA: TGCAGTGCTAGCGGGAGCTTGCGAGAGCAGTACTTC. This translates into CSASGSLREQYF.

This clonotype appeared many times. This sequence joins TRBV28 and TRBJ2-7; tentative D call: TRBD1 (5 bases). The CDR3 covers 15 residues. Trimming took off 2 bases at V and 3 bases at J, with 14 bases between the two ends. Germline CDR1 MDHEN, CDR2 SYDVKM. The CDR3 DNA reads as TGTGCCAGCAGTTTACCCGCGCAGGGCATCTACGAGCAGTACTTC. This codes for CASSLPAQGIYEQYF.

The table lists this clonotype with a few counts. This chain connects TRBV12-5 to TRBJ2-2; no clear D. Between the trimmed V and J ends, which lost 1 base and 7 bases, there was a span of 4 bases. The CDR3 has 12 amino acids. Germline CDR1 and CDR2: LGHNT and FRNRAP. CDR3 coding DNA: TGTGCTAGTGGTTTGGAGCTCGGGGAGCTGTTTTTT. Its protein is CASGLELGELFF.

This clonotype turned up a few times. This chain uses TRBV30 with TRBJ2-7; no firm D call. In germline, CDR1 is GTSNPN, CDR2 SVGIG (reference sequence). Trimming took off 0 bases at V and 3 bases at J, with 21 bases between the two ends. This CDR3 is built from 17 residues. The CDR3 loop reads CAWSVYGVGVSGYEQYF. The CDR3 DNA sequence: TGTGCCTGGAGTGTTTATGGGGTCGGTGTTTCGGGCTACGAGCAGTACTTC.

This chain connects TRBV4-2 to TRBJ1-1, with TRBD1 identical over 10 bases. This CDR3 region has 13 residues. Germline V gene lookup returns CDR1 LGHNA and CDR2 YNFKEQ. V shed 1 base and J 10 bases; nucleotides not matched to a gene: 3. The CDR3 bases are TGTGCCAGCAGCCAAGGGGGGGACAGGGGAGCTTTCTTT. Translating gives CASSQGGDRGAFF.

For the CDR3, the DNA is TGTGCCAGCAGCGGGGACATAAGACAGGGCAATTCACCCCTCCACTTT. Translated: CASSGDIRQGNSPLHF. V usage is TRBV9 and J usage is TRBJ1-6; 7 nucleotides line up with TRBD1. CDR1 SGDLS and CDR2 YYNGEE come from the germline V gene. V was pared by 3 bases and J by 7 bases, with 10 bases of the junction left unmatched. This CDR3 is 16 amino acids long.

Many counts were recorded for this clonotype. This chain joins TRBV28 and TRBJ1-5; no reliable D call. Germline loops: CDR1 MDHEN, CDR2 SYDVKM. The length of the CDR3 is 15 residues. V was shortened by 6 bases and J by 6 bases, with 18 bases between the two germline ends. The CDR3 loop is CASSPPQSLFQPQHF. CDR3 sequence (DNA): TGTGCCAGCAGCCCCCCCCAGAGTCTATTTCAGCCCCAGCATTTT.

This clonotype came up many times. The V call is TRBV7-2, the J call TRBJ2-7, with a weak D call TRBD1 (6 bases). This CDR3 is 16 amino acids long. V was cut by 5 bases and J by 0 bases, with 17 bases left in between. Germline V gene data show CDR1 as SGHTA and CDR2 as FQGNSA. The CDR3 DNA follows: TGTGCCAGCAGCCCCCAAGGGGGAAGGAGCTCCTACGAGCAGTACTTC. Amino acids: CASSPQGGRSSYEQYF.

This clonotype turned up a few times. In DNA form, the CDR3 reads TGTGCCAGCAGTCGGCCCTCAGGCACAGATACGCAGTATTTT. Translation gives CASSRPSGTDTQYF. V and J are TRBV6-1 and TRBJ2-3; D gene ambiguous. The CDR3 covers 14 residues. The V gene lost 5 bases and the J gene lost 1 base, with 10 bases spanning the gap. Germline V lookup: CDR1 MNHNS, CDR2 SASEGT.

This clonotype was picked up one time. This chain connects TRBV5-4 to TRBJ2-5, with TRBD2 matching over 9 bases. This CDR3 has 17 residues. V lost 3 bases and J lost 1; bases outside the gene matches: 10. Germline V gives CDR1 SGHNT, CDR2 YYREEE (reference sequence). The chain's CDR3 is CASSSGRAGGSQETQYF. The CDR3 nucleotides read TGTGCCAGCAGCTCTGGTCGAGCGGGGGGCTCCCAAGAGACCCAGTACTTC. The full variable domain, its missing parts supplied by reference TRBV5-4 and TRBJ2-5, is ETGVTQSPTHLIKTRGQQVTLRCSSQSGHNTVSWYQQALGQGPQFIFQYYREEENGRGNFPPRFSGLQFPNYSSELNVNALELDDSALYLCASSSGRAGGSQETQYFGPGTRLLVL.

This clonotype was picked up many times. CDR3 coding DNA: TGTGCCAGCAGCTGGGGGGGCGGGAAATCGTCCTACGAGCAGTACTTC. Residues: CASSWGGGKSSYEQYF. The chain combines TRBV7-2 with TRBJ2-7, with a weak D call TRBD2 (7 bases). Germline lookup yields CDR1 SGHTA and CDR2 FQGNSA. Trimming cost V 4 bases and J 1 base, with 17 bases left between them. The length of the CDR3 is 16 residues. Full variable domain (remainder filled in from reference TRBV7-2 and TRBJ2-7): GAGVSQSPSNKVTEKGKDVELRCDPISGHTALYWYRQSLGQGLEFLIYFQGNSAPDKSGLPSDRFSAERTGGSVSTLTIQRTQQEDSAVYLCASSWGGGKSSYEQYFGPGTRLTVT.

This clonotype was seen ten or more times. This chain links TRBV3-1 with TRBJ2-1; 11 bases match TRBD1. From germline, CDR1 is LGHDT and CDR2 YNNKEL (reference sequence). V dropped 6 bases and J dropped 7; count of bases not matched to a gene: 8. The CDR3 loop spans 15 amino acids. The CDR3 DNA sequence: TGTGCCAGCAGACTTGGACAGGGGGCGCGAAATGAGCAGTTCTTC. The encoded protein is CASRLGQGARNEQFF.

The V gene is TRBV29-1, the J gene TRBJ1-2, with a possible D match to TRBD1 (6 bases). Germline V gene lookup returns CDR1 SQVTM and CDR2 ANQGSEA. The CDR3 runs to 14 residues. V lost 7 bases to trimming and J lost 4 bases, with 19 bases between them. CDR3 protein: CSASTGEALYGYTF. The CDR3 bases are TGCAGCGCATCGACAGGAGAAGCACTCTATGGCTACACCTTC.

This clonotype came up many times. This chain connects TRBV28 to TRBJ2-7; D gene unclear. The CDR3 has 14 amino acids. V gave up 1 base and J gave up 5 bases, with 12 bases separating them. Germline assignment: CDR1 MDHEN and CDR2 SYDVKM. CDR3 DNA: TGTGCCAGCAGTTTATACTCCTTCGGTCACGAGCAGTACTTC. This translates into CASSLYSFGHEQYF.

This clonotype came up many times. The V and J genes are TRBV18 and TRBJ2-4, with 7 bases aligning to TRBD1. The junction had 2 bases not matched to a gene; V was cut back by 3 bases and J by 0 bases. This CDR3 region has 15 residues. The germline V gene encodes CDR1 KGHSH and CDR2 LQKENI. CDR3 residues: CASSPRDRAKNIQYF. The CDR3 bases are TGTGCCAGCTCACCCCGGGACAGAGCCAAAAACATTCAGTACTTC.

The chain uses TRBV19 and TRBJ2-1; D ambiguous. This CDR3 spans 13 amino acids. Germline V gene data show CDR1 as LNHDA and CDR2 as SQIVND (reference sequence). Trimming shortened V by 7 bases and J by 0 bases, and 7 bases separated the two germline ends. In DNA form, the CDR3 reads TGTGCCAGTAAGCCCACCTCCTACAATGAGCAGTTCTTC. Translation gives CASKPTSYNEQFF. Looking up the rest from reference TRBV19 and TRBJ2-1 gives the full variable domain: DGGITQSPKYLFRKEGQNVTLSCEQNLNHDAMYWYRQDPGQGLRLIYYSQIVNDFQKGDIAEGYSVSREKKESFPLTVTSAQKNPTAFYLCASKPTSYNEQFFGPGTRLTVL.